Listed below are T cell receptor beta chains from one sample, sequenced in a study of tumor-infiltrating lymphocytes in primary liver carcinoma. TCRdb redid the calling of the multiplex PCR reads with MiXCR, one entry per CDR3 protein. The sample lists roughly 78,000 distinct CDR3 sequences; 70% to 80% were seen once. The sequenced sample consisted of liver tumor tissue from sampling region 4. The receptors come from a woman aged 55-69 years with primary liver carcinoma and hepatitis B virus infection. The CDR3 runs from the conserved cysteine through the conserved F or W. A D gene is named only where the DNA matches it firmly. Size is omitted from some rows. Given values are once, few, many or a class for expanded clones.

cdr3_length: 13
d_call: .
clone_size: .
j_call: TRBJ2-3
v_call: TRBV12-3/TRBV12-4
cdr3_nt: TGTGCCGGCAGTTTAGGACTCCAAGATATGCAGTATTTT
cdr3_aa: CAGSLGLQDMQYF

cdr3_length: 16
d_call: TRBD2
clone_size: many
j_call: TRBJ2-3
v_call: TRBV29-1
cdr3_nt: TGCAGCGTTGAAGGTCAAGCGGGAGGGAGCGCAGATACGCAGTATTTT
cdr3_aa: CSVEGQAGGSADTQYF

cdr3_length: 15
d_call: TRBD2
clone_size: .
j_call: TRBJ2-3
v_call: TRBV10-3
cdr3_nt: TGTACCATCAAGGGGGGACTAGCCCCTGCAGATACGCAGTATTTT
cdr3_aa: CTIKGGLAPADTQYF

cdr3_length: 14
d_call: .
clone_size: many
j_call: TRBJ2-2
v_call: TRBV28
cdr3_nt: TGTGCCAGCAGATATATTCAGGGCACCGGGGAGCTGTTTTTT
cdr3_aa: CASRYIQGTGELFF

cdr3_length: 13
d_call: .
clone_size: .
j_call: TRBJ2-2
v_call: TRBV29-1
cdr3_nt: TGCAGCGTCACGGGGGCACTCGGGCGGGGAGCCGTTTTT
cdr3_aa: CSVTGALGRGAVF

cdr3_length: 14
d_call: .
clone_size: .
j_call: TRBJ1-2
v_call: TRBV6-1
cdr3_nt: TGTGCCAGAAGTGAAACGCGACAGTGGGGCGGCTGCACCTTC
cdr3_aa: CARSETRQWGGCTF

cdr3_length: 15
d_call: TRBD1
clone_size: .
j_call: TRBJ2-7
v_call: TRBV29-1
cdr3_nt: TGCAGCCTCCGACGGACAGGGGCTTCTGGCTACGAGTACTACTTC
cdr3_aa: CSLRRTGASGYEYYF

cdr3_length: 12
d_call: .
clone_size: .
j_call: TRBJ1-2
v_call: TRBV12-3/TRBV12-4
cdr3_nt: TGTGCCAGCAGTTTAGGCCGACAGAACTACACCTTC
cdr3_aa: CASSLGRQNYTF

cdr3_length: 11
d_call: .
clone_size: .
j_call: TRBJ1-1
v_call: TRBV30
cdr3_nt: TGTGTCAGGACGGTGAACACTGAAGCTTTCTTT
cdr3_aa: CVRTVNTEAFF

cdr3_length: 12
d_call: .
clone_size: medium-sized
j_call: TRBJ2-3
v_call: TRBV11-2
cdr3_nt: TGTGCCAGCAGCTTAGGAGGAGATACGCAGTATTTT
cdr3_aa: CASSLGGDTQYF

cdr3_length: 13
d_call: .
clone_size: .
j_call: TRBJ2-7
v_call: TRBV6-2/TRBV6-3
cdr3_nt: TGCGCCAGCAGTTACCTGCGGGCGTACAAACAGTACTTC
cdr3_aa: CASSYLRAYKQYF

cdr3_length: 12
d_call: .
clone_size: once
j_call: TRBJ2-7
v_call: TRBV11-2
cdr3_nt: TGTGTCAGCAATCACACTAGACACGAGCAGTACTTC
cdr3_aa: CVSNHTRHEQYF

cdr3_length: 17
d_call: .
clone_size: .
j_call: TRBJ2-1
v_call: TRBV11-2
cdr3_nt: TGTGCCCGCAGCTTTACCCCACTGAGGAACTCCTACATTGAGCAGTTCTTC
cdr3_aa: CARSFTPLRNSYIEQFF

cdr3_length: 15
d_call: TRBD1
clone_size: .
j_call: TRBJ1-4
v_call: TRBV4-1
cdr3_nt: TGCACCAGCAGCCAAGGATCGACAGGGATTGAAAAACTGTTTTTT
cdr3_aa: CTSSQGSTGIEKLFF

cdr3_length: 16
d_call: TRBD2
clone_size: .
j_call: TRBJ2-3
v_call: TRBV12-3/TRBV12-4
cdr3_nt: TGTGTCAGCAGTTTGACGGGGTTGGGAGGGAATCAGCCCCAGTATTTT
cdr3_aa: CVSSLTGLGGNQPQYF

cdr3_length: 13
d_call: .
clone_size: .
j_call: TRBJ1-6
v_call: TRBV6-5
cdr3_nt: TGTGACGGCAGTTACTCAAAAAATTCACCCCTCCACTTT
cdr3_aa: CDGSYSKNSPLHF

cdr3_length: 19
d_call: .
clone_size: many
j_call: TRBJ1-5
v_call: TRBV6-1
cdr3_nt: TGTGCCAGCATGGAACTGGGGAGTCGGTATGGTTATAGCAATCAGCCCCAGCATTTT
cdr3_aa: CASMELGSRYGYSNQPQHF

cdr3_length: 15
d_call: .
clone_size: medium-sized
j_call: TRBJ1-1
v_call: TRBV11-1
cdr3_nt: TGTGCCAGCAGCCCCCTTGGCACTCTGAACACTGAAGCTTTCTTT
cdr3_aa: CASSPLGTLNTEAFF

cdr3_length: 13
d_call: .
clone_size: .
j_call: TRBJ1-1
v_call: TRBV18
cdr3_nt: TGTGCCAGCTCCCGGGGTGGCGGTACTGAAGCTTTCTTT
cdr3_aa: CASSRGGGTEAFF

cdr3_length: 15
d_call: .
clone_size: .
j_call: TRBJ2-5
v_call: TRBV5-1
cdr3_nt: TGCGCCAGCAGCTTGGGGACTCTCAGCAGCGAGACCCAGTACTTC
cdr3_aa: CASSLGTLSSETQYF

cdr3_length: 15
d_call: TRBD1
clone_size: .
j_call: TRBJ1-1
v_call: TRBV29-1
cdr3_nt: TGCAGCGTTGGCCCGGGACAGAACCTGAACACTGAAGCTTTCTTT
cdr3_aa: CSVGPGQNLNTEAFF

cdr3_length: 14
d_call: .
clone_size: .
j_call: TRBJ1-6
v_call: TRBV12-3/TRBV12-4
cdr3_nt: TGTGCCAACAGTCGTCGCAAAAGGAATTCACCCCTCCACTTT
cdr3_aa: CANSRRKRNSPLHF

cdr3_length: 13
d_call: .
clone_size: few
j_call: TRBJ2-7
v_call: TRBV4-1
cdr3_nt: TGCGCCGGCAGCCGGGGCCAAAACTACGAGCAGTACTTC
cdr3_aa: CAGSRGQNYEQYF

cdr3_length: 15
d_call: .
clone_size: .
j_call: TRBJ1-5
v_call: TRBV6-6
cdr3_nt: TGTGCCAGCAGTCTCAGACATGGCAGCAATCAGCCCCAGCATTTT
cdr3_aa: CASSLRHGSNQPQHF

cdr3_length: 11
d_call: .
clone_size: many
j_call: TRBJ1-1
v_call: TRBV29-1
cdr3_nt: TGCAGCGTTGCAGGCCCGCTCGAAGCTTTCTTT
cdr3_aa: CSVAGPLEAFF

cdr3_length: 11
d_call: .
clone_size: many
j_call: TRBJ2-7
v_call: TRBV6-5
cdr3_nt: TGTGCCAGCAGAAAAGGGGTCTGGCAGTACTTC
cdr3_aa: CASRKGVWQYF

cdr3_length: 15
d_call: .
clone_size: .
j_call: TRBJ2-2
v_call: TRBV28
cdr3_nt: TGTGCGAGCAATTTAGCAGGGTCGAGCACCGGGGAGCTGTTTTTT
cdr3_aa: CASNLAGSSTGELFF

cdr3_length: 17
d_call: TRBD2
clone_size: .
j_call: TRBJ2-1
v_call: TRBV11-2
cdr3_nt: TGTGCCGGCAGCAGGAGACTAGCGGGAGGGCCGGGGAATGAGCAGGTCTTC
cdr3_aa: CAGSRRLAGGPGNEQVF

cdr3_length: 14
d_call: TRBD2
clone_size: .
j_call: TRBJ2-3
v_call: TRBV11-3
cdr3_nt: TGTGCCAGCAGCTTTCGGACTAGCGCGGATACGCACTATTTT
cdr3_aa: CASSFRTSADTHYF

cdr3_length: 12
d_call: .
clone_size: .
j_call: TRBJ2-7
v_call: TRBV29-1
cdr3_nt: TGCTGTGCCTGGGACACCGCCTACGAGCAGTACTTC
cdr3_aa: CCAWDTAYEQYF

cdr3_length: 16
d_call: TRBD2
clone_size: many
j_call: TRBJ2-1
v_call: TRBV6-6
cdr3_nt: TGTGCCAGCACCCACGAGGGACTAGCGGGGTACAATGAGCAGTTCTTC
cdr3_aa: CASTHEGLAGYNEQFF

cdr3_length: 16
d_call: .
clone_size: .
j_call: TRBJ2-3
v_call: TRBV12-3/TRBV12-4
cdr3_nt: TGTGCCAGCAGTGACACAGGGCCAGGGAGGGCATATACGCAGTATTTT
cdr3_aa: CASSDTGPGRAYTQYF

cdr3_length: 16
d_call: .
clone_size: .
j_call: TRBJ2-4
v_call: TRBV6-1
cdr3_nt: TGTGCCAGCAGTGAAACTAGTCCGCTGAATGCGAACATTCAGTACTTC
cdr3_aa: CASSETSPLNANIQYF

cdr3_length: 17
d_call: TRBD2
clone_size: .
j_call: TRBJ2-6
v_call: TRBV4-1
cdr3_nt: TGCGCCAGCAGCCAAGATCGTAGCGGGGCTGGGGCCAACGTCCTGACTTTC
cdr3_aa: CASSQDRSGAGANVLTF

cdr3_length: 13
d_call: .
clone_size: .
j_call: TRBJ2-1
v_call: TRBV7-8
cdr3_nt: TGTGCCAGCAGCTTGGGCCATAATAATGAGCAGTTCTTC
cdr3_aa: CASSLGHNNEQFF

cdr3_length: 16
d_call: .
clone_size: once
j_call: TRBJ1-1
v_call: TRBV6-5
cdr3_nt: TGTGCCATCACTATAAGACTGGGACATCCGAACACTGTAGCTTTCTTT
cdr3_aa: CAITIRLGHPNTVAFF

cdr3_length: 19
d_call: TRBD1
clone_size: .
j_call: TRBJ2-6
v_call: TRBV29-1
cdr3_nt: TGCAGCTTTGAAGTCCCCCCGGGGACAGGGGATACTGGGGTCAACGTCCTGACTTTC
cdr3_aa: CSFEVPPGTGDTGVNVLTF

cdr3_length: 14
d_call: .
clone_size: .
j_call: TRBJ2-7
v_call: TRBV11-2
cdr3_nt: TGTGCCAGCAGCCCCCCTTCAGCGGCTAGTGGGCAGTACTTC
cdr3_aa: CASSPPSAASGQYF